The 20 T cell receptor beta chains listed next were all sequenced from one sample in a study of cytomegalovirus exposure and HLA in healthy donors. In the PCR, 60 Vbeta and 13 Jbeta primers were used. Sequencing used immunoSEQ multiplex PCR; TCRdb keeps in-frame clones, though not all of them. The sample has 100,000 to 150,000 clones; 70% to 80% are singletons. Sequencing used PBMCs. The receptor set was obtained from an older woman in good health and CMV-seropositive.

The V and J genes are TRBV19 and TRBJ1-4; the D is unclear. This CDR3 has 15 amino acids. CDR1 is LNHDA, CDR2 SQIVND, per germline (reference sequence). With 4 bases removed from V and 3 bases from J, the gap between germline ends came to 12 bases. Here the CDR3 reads CASSTGGIPNEKLFF. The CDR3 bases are TGTGCCAGTAGTACTGGAGGTATTCCTAATGAAAAACTGTTTTTT.

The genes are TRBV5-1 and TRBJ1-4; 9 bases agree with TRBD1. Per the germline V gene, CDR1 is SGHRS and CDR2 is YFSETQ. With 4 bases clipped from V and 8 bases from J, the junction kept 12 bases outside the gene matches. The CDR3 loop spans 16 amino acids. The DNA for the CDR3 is TGCGCCAGCAGCGACCGGGACAGGGACTTGGGGGAAAAACTGTTTTTT. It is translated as CASSDRDRDLGEKLFF. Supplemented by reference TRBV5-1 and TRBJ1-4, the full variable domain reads KAGVTQTPRYLIKTRGQQVTLSCSPISGHRSVSWYQQTPGQGLQFLFEYFSETQRNKGNFPGRFSGRQFSNSRSEMNVSTLELGDSALYLCASSDRDRDLGEKLFFGSGTQLSVL.

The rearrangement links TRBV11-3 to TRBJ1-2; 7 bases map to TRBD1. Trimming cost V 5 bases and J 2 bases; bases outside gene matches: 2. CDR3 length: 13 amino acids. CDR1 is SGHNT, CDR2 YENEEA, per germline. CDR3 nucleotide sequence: TGTGCCAGCAGCCAGGGACAGAACTATGGCTACACCTTC. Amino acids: CASSQGQNYGYTF.

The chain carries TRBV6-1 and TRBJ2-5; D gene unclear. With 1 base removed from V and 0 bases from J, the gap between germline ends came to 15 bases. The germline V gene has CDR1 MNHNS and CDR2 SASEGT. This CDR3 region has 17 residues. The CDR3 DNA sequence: TGTGCCAGCAGTGAAGGTTGGGCCAGGAACGACCAAGAGACCCAGTACTTC. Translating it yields CASSEGWARNDQETQYF.

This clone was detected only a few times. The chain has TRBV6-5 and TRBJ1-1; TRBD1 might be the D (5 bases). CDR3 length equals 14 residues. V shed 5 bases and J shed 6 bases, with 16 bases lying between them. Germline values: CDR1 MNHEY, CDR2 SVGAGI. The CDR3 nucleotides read TGTGCCAGCAGTGAATTCACAGGTGGGGCTGAAGCTTTCTTT. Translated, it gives CASSEFTGGAEAFF.

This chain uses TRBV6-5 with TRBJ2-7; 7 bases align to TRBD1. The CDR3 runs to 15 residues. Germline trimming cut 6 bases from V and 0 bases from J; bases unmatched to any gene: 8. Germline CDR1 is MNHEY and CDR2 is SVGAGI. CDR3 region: CASRTGTDSSYEQYF. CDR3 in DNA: TGTGCCAGCAGAACGGGGACAGATAGCTCCTACGAGCAGTACTTC.

The CDR3 here is CASSGIAGGSSYNEQFF. The CDR3 nucleotides read TGTGCCAGCAGTGGGATAGCGGGGGGGAGCTCCTACAATGAGCAGTTCTTC. The chain combines TRBV2 with TRBJ2-1; 11 bases line up with TRBD2. The CDR3 is 17 amino acids. Germline lookup yields CDR1 SNHLY and CDR2 FYNNEI. Germline trimming cut 4 bases from V and 0 bases from J; bases unmatched to any gene: 5.

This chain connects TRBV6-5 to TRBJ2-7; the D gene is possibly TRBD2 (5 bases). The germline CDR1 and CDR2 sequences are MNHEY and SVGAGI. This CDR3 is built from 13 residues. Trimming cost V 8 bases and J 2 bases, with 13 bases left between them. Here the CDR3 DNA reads TGTGCCAGCGGCCGGGATCACCCCTACGAGCAGTACTTC. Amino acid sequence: CASGRDHPYEQYF.

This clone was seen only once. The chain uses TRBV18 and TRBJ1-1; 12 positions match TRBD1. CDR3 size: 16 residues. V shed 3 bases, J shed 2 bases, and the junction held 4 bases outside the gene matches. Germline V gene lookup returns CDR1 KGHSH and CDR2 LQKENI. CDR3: CASSPGQGAGNTEAFF. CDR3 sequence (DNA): TGTGCCAGCTCACCGGGACAGGGGGCGGGCAACACTGAAGCTTTCTTT.

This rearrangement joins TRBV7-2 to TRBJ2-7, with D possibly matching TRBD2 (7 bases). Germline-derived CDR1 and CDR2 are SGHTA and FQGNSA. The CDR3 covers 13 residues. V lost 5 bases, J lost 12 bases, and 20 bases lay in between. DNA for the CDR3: TGTGCCAGCAGCCTAAGGGGGGGGAGGGAAACGTACTTC. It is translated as CASSLRGGRETYF.

CDR3 amino acids: CASSSIRAPGNTEAFF. CDR3 nucleotides: TGTGCCAGCAGCTCGATCAGGGCCCCGGGGAACACTGAAGCTTTCTTT. The chain joins TRBV7-6 to TRBJ1-1; a weak D match, TRBD1 (5 bases). Germline V lookup: CDR1 SGHVS, CDR2 FNYEAQ. The V end was cut by 4 bases, the J end by 1 base, with 16 bases between. The CDR3 totals 16 residues.

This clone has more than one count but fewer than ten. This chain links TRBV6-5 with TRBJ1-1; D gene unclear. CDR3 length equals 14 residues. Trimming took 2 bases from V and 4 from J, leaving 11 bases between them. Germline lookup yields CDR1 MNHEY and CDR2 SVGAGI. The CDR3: CASSYGVGGTEAFF. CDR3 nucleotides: TGTGCCAGCAGTTACGGGGTGGGAGGCACTGAAGCTTTCTTT.

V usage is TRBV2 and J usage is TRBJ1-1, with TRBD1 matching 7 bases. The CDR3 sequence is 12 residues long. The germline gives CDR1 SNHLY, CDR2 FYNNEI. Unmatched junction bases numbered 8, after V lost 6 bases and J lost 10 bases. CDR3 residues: CASSLRTGRAFF. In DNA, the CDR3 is TGTGCCAGCAGCTTGAGGACAGGTCGAGCTTTCTTT.

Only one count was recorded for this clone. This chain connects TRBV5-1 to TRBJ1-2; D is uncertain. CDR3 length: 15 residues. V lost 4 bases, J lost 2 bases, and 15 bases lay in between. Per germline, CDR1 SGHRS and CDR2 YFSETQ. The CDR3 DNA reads TGCGCCAGCAGCCCGGGTTTGCTTCAGAACTATGGCTACACCTTC. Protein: CASSPGLLQNYGYTF.

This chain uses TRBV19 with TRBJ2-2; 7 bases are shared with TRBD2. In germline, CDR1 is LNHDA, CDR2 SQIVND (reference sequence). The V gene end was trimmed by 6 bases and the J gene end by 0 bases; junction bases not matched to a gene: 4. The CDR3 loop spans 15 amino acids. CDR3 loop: CASSPGGTNTGELFF. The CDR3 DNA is TGTGCCAGTAGCCCCGGGGGGACGAACACCGGGGAGCTGTTTTTT.

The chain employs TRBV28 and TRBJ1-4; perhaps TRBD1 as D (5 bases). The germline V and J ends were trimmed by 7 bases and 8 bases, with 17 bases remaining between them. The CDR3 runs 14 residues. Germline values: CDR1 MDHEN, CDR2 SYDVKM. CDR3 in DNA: TGTGCCAGCAAACCCGGGGGGGAACAGGAAAAACTGTTTTTT. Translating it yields CASKPGGEQEKLFF.

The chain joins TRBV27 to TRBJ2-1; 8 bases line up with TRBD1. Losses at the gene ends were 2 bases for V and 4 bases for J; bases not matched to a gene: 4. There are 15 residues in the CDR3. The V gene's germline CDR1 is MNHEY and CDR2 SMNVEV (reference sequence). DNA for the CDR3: TGTGCCAGCAGTTTACCGGGGACAGGATACAATGAGCAGTTCTTC. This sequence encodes CASSLPGTGYNEQFF.

CDR3 nucleotides: TGCGCCAGCAGCCCTGACTCTCCAATCGACAGGGGAGGCGAGCAGTACTTC. Translating gives CASSPDSPIDRGGEQYF. This rearrangement joins TRBV5-1 to TRBJ2-7; 8 bases map to TRBD1. The junction had 18 bases not matched to a gene; V was cut back by 4 bases and J by 6 bases. The germline CDR1 and CDR2 sequences are SGHRS and YFSETQ. The length of the CDR3 is 17 residues.

The CDR3 spells CASSVVIGATDTQYF. The CDR3 DNA reads TGTGCCAGCAGCGTAGTAATAGGAGCTACAGATACGCAGTATTTT. This sequence joins TRBV9 and TRBJ2-3; D is undetermined. Germline V gives CDR1 SGDLS, CDR2 YYNGEE. This CDR3 comprises 15 residues. Trimming took 0 bases from V and 3 from J, leaving 11 bases between them.

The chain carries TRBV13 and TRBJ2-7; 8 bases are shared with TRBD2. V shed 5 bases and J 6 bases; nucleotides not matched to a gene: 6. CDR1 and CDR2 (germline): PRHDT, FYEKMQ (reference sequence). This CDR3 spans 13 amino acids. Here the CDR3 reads CASSPGGGSEQYF. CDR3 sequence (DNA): TGTGCCAGCAGCCCCGGGGGGGGAAGCGAGCAGTACTTC. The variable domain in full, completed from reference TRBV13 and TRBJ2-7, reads AAGVIQSPRHLIKEKRETATLKCYPIPRHDTVYWYQQGPGQDPQFLISFYEKMQSDKGSIPDRFSAQQFSDYHSELNMSSLELGDSALYFCASSPGGGSEQYFGPGTRLTVT.